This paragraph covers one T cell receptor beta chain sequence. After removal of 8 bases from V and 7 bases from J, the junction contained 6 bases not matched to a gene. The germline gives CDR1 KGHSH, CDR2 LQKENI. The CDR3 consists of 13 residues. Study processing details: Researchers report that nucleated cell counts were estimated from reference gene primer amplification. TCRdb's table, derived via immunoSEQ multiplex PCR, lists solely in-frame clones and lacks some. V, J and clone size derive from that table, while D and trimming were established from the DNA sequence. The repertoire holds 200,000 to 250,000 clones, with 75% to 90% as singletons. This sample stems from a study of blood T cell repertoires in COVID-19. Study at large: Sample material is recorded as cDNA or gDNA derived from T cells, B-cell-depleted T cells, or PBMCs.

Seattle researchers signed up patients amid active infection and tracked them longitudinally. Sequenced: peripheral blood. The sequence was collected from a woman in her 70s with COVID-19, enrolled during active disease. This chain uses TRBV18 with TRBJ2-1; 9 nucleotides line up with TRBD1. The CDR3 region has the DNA TGTGCCAGCACGGGACAGGGCCCTAATGAGCAGTTCTTC. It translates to CASTGQGPNEQFF.